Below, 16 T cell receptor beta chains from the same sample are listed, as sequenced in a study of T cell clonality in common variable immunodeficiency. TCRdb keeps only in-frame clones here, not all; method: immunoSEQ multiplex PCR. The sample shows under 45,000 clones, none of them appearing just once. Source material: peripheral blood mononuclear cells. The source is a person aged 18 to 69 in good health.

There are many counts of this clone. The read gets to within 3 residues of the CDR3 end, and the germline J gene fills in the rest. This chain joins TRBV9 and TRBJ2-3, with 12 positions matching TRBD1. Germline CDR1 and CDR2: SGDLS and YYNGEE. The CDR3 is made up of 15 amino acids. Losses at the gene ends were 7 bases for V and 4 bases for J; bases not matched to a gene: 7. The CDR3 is CASATGTGGSDTQYF. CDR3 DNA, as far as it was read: TGTGCCAGCGCTACCGGGACAGGGGGCTCAGATACG.

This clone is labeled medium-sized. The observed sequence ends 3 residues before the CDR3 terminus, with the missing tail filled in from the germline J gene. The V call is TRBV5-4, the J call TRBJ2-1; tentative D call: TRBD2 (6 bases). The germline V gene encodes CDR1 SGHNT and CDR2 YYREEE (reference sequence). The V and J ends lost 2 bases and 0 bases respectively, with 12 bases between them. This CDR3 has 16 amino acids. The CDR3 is CASSFGGGFSYNEQFF. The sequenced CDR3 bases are TGTGCCAGCAGCTTCGGGGGAGGCTTCTCCTACAATGAG.

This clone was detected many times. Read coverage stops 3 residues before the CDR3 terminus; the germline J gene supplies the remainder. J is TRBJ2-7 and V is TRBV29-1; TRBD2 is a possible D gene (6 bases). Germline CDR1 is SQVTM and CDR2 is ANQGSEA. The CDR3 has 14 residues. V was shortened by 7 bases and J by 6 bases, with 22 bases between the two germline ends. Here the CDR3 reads CSAGNFRNSGEQYF. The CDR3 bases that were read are TGCAGCGCCGGTAATTTTAGAAATAGCGGCGAG.

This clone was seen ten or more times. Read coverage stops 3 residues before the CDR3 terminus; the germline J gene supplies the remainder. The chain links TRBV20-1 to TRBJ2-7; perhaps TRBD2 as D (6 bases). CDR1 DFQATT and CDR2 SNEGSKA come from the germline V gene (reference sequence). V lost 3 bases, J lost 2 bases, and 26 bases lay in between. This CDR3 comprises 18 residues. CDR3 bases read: TGCAGTGCTAGGGCCGGGACTGACGAGGGACTCCCAGCCTACGAG. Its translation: CSARAGTDEGLPAYE. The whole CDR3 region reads CSARAGTDEGLPAYEQYF.

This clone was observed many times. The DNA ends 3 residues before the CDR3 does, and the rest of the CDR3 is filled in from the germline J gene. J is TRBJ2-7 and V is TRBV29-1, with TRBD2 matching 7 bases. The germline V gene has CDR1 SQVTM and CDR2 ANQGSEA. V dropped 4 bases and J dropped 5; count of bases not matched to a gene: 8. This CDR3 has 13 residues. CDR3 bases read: TGCAGCGTTGGAGGCGGGAGTCCTAACGAG. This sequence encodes CSVGGGSPNE. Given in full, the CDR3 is CSVGGGSPNEQYF.

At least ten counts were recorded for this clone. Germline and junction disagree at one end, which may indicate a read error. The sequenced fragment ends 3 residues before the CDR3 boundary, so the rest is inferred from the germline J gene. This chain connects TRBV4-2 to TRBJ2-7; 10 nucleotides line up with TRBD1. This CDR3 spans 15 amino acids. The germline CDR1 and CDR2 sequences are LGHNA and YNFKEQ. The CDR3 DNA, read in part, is TGCGCCAGCAGCCTATGGAGGGACAGGGGACACGAG. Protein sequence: CASSLWRDRGHE. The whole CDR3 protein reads CASSLWRDRGHEQYF.

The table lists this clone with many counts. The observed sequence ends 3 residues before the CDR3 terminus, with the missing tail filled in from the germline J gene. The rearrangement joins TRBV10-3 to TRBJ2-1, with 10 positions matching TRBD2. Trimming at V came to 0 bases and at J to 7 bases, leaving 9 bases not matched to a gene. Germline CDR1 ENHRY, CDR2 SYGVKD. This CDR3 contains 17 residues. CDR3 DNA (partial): TGTGCCATCAGTGAGTCGGGTAGCGGGAGGCAGGGGAATGAG. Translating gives CAISESGSGRQGNE. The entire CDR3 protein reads CAISESGSGRQGNEQFF.

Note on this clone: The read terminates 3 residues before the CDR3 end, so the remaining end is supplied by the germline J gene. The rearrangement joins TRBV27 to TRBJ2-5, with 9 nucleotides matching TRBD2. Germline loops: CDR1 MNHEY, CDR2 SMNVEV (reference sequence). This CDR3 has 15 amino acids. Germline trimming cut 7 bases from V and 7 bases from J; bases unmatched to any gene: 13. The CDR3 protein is CASIQQSGGIGTQYF. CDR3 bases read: TGTGCCAGCATACAACAAAGCGGGGGGATAGGGACC.

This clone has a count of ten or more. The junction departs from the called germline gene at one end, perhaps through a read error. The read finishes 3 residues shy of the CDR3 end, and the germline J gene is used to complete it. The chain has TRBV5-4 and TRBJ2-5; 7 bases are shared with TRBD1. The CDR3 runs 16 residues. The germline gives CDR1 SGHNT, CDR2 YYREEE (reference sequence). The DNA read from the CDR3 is TGTGCCAGCAGGTTGGACTCCACTCCCAGGGGGGAGACC. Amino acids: CASRLDSTPRGET. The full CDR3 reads CASRLDSTPRGETQYF.

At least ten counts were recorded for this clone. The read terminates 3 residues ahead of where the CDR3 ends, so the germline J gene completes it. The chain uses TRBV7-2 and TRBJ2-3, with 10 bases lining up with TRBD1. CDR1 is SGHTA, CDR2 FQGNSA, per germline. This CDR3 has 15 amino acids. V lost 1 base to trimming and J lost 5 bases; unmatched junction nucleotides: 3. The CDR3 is CASSLGTGGIDTQYF. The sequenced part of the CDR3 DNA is TGTGCCAGCAGCTTAGGGACAGGGGGGATAGATACG. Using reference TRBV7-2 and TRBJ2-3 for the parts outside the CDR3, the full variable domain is GAGVSQSPSNKVTEKGKDVELRCDPISGHTALYWYRQSLGQGLEFLIYFQGNSAPDKSGLPSDRFSAERTGGSVSTLTIQRTQQEDSAVYLCASSLGTGGIDTQYFGPGTRLTVL.

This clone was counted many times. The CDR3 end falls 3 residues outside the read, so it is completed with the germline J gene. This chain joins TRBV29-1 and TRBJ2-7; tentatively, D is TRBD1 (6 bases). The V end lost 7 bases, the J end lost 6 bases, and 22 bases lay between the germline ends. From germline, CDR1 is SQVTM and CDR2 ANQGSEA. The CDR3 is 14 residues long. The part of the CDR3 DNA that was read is TGCAGCGCCCAAGATTGGTCTGGGGGCCGCGAG. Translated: CSAQDWSGGRE. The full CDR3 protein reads CSAQDWSGGREQYF.

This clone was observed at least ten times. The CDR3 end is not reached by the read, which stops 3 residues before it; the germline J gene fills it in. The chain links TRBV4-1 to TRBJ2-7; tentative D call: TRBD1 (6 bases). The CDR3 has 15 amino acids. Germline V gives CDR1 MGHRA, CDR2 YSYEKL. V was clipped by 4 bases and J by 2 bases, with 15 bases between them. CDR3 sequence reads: CASSLHRAPTYEQYF. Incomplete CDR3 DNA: TGCGCCAGCAGCCTGCACAGGGCCCCAACCTACGAG.

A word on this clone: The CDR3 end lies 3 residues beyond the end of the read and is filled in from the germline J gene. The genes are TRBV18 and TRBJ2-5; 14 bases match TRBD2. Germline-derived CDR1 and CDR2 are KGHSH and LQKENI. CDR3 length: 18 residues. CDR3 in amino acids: CASSPLPGLAGVTDTQYF. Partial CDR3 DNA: TGTGCCAGCTCCCCTTTACCGGGACTAGCGGGAGTGACAGATACC.

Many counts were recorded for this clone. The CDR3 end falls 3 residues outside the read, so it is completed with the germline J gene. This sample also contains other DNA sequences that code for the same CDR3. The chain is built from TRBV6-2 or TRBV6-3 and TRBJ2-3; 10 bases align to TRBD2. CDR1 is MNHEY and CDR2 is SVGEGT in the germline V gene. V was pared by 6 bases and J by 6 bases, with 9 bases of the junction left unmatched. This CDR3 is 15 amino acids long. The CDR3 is CASSDFSGRRDTQYF. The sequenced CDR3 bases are TGTGCCAGCAGCGATTTTAGCGGGAGGCGGGATACG.

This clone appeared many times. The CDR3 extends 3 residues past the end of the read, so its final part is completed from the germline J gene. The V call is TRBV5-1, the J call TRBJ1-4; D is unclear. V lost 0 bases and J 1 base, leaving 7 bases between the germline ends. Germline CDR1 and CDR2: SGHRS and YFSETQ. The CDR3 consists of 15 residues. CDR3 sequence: CASSLVAGTNEKLFF. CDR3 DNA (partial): TGCGCCAGCAGCTTGGTCGCAGGAACTAATGAAAAA. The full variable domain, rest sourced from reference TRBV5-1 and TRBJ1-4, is KAGVTQTPRYLIKTRGQQVTLSCSPISGHRSVSWYQQTPGQGLQFLFEYFSETQRNKGNFPGRFSGRQFSNSRSEMNVSTLELGDSALYLCASSLVAGTNEKLFFGSGTQLSVL.

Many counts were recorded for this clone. Partial CDR3 DNA: TGTGCCAGTAGTATCCCGCGGGGAGCGAGCACAGATACG. It codes for CASSIPRGASTDT. The full CDR3 protein reads CASSIPRGASTDTQYF. V usage is TRBV19 and J usage is TRBJ2-3; D is possibly TRBD2 (6 bases). The read ends 3 residues shy of where the CDR3 ends; the end is completed using the germline J gene. The germline CDR1 and CDR2 sequences are LNHDA and SQIVND (reference sequence). This CDR3 is 16 amino acids long. Trimming left V 3 bases short and J 0 bases short, with 13 bases between.